These 3 T cell receptor beta chains share one sample of origin, sequenced in a study of blood T cell repertoires in COVID-19. This table comes from immunoSEQ multiplex PCR, and its TCRdb copy is limited to in-frame clones, with some not included. Of about 88,000 clones in the sample, 89% are singletons; the top ten hold around 5%. Specimen: peripheral blood. These receptors were collected from a woman of 80 years or more with active COVID-19.

V is TRBV3-1 (or the pseudogene TRBV3-2) and J is TRBJ2-5; a weak D match, TRBD2 (5 bases). The V and J ends lost 5 bases and 9 bases respectively, with 13 bases between them. The V gene's germline CDR1 is LGHDT and CDR2 YNNKEL (reference sequence). This CDR3 region has 12 residues. The CDR3 DNA reads TGTGCCAGCAGCTTAGGACTGGCGGCCCAGTACTTC. This encodes CASSLGLAAQYF.

The chain carries TRBV11-3 and TRBJ2-2; 10 bases are a match to TRBD2. This CDR3 region has 15 residues. CDR1 is SGHNT and CDR2 is YENEEA in the germline V gene. V was clipped by 4 bases and J by 8 bases; unmatched bases: 7. CDR3 loop: CASSWTSGGEGELFF. The DNA for the CDR3 is TGTGCCAGCAGCTGGACTAGCGGAGGGGAGGGGGAGCTGTTTTTT.

J is TRBJ2-3 and V is TRBV7-2; 7 positions agree with TRBD1. Germline V CDR1 and CDR2: SGHTA, FQGNSA. The junction had 8 bases not matched to a gene; V was cut back by 5 bases and J by 6 bases. This CDR3 comprises 14 residues. CDR3 sequence: CASSNRQGGDTQYF. The CDR3 DNA reads as TGTGCCAGCAGCAACAGACAGGGCGGGGATACGCAGTATTTT.